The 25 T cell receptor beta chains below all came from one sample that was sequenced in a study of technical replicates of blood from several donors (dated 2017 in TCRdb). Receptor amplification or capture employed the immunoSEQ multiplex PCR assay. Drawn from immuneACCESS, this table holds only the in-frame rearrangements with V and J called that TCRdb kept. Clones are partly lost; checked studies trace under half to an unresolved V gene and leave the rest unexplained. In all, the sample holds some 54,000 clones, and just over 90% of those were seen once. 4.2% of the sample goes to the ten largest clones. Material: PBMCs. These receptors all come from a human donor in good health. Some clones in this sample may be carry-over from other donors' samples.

The DNA for the CDR3 is TGCGCCAGCAGCCCTCGCGAGGGTATGAAATCACCCCTCCACTTT. It is translated as CASSPREGMKSPLHF. The rearrangement uses TRBV4-1 and TRBJ1-6; unclear D gene. The germline gives CDR1 MGHRA, CDR2 YSYEKL. This CDR3 spans 15 amino acids. Trimming stripped 4 bases from V and 10 bases from J, with 17 bases between.

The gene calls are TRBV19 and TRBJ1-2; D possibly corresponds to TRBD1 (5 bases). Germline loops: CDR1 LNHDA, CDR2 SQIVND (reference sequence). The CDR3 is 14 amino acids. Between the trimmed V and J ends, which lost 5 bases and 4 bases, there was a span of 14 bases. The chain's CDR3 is CASSPRDSTYGYTF. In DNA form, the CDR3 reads TGTGCCAGTAGTCCGCGGGACTCTACCTATGGCTACACCTTC.

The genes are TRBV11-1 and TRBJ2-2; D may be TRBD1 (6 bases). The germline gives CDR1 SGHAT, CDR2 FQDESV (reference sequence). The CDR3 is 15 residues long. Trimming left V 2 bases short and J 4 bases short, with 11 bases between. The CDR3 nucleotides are TGTGCCAGCAGCTTATTCTCCAGGGGCACCGGGGAGCTGTTTTTT. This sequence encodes CASSLFSRGTGELFF.

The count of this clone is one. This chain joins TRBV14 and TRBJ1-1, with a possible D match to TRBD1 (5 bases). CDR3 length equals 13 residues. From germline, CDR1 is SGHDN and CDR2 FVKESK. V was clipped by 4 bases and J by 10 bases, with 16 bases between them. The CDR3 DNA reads TGTGCCAGCAGCCCGGTGGGGGGGACGTCAGCTTTCTTT. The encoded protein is CASSPVGGTSAFF.

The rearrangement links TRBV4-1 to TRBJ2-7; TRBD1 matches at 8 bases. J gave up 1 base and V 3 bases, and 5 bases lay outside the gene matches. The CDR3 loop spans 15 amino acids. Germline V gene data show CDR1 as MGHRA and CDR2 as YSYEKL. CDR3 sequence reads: CASSQDRAVSYEQYF. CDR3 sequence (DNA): TGCGCCAGCAGCCAGGACAGGGCTGTATCCTACGAGCAGTACTTC.

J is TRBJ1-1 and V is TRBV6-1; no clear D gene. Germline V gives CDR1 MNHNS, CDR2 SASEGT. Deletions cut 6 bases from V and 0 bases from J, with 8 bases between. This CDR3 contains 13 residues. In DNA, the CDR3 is TGTGCCAGCAGAGACTGGGTGAACACTGAAGCTTTCTTT. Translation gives CASRDWVNTEAFF.

Written as DNA, the CDR3 is TGTGCCAGCAGTCAGACAGGTATGGGTAATCAGCCCCAGCATTTT. Its protein is CASSQTGMGNQPQHF. The genes are TRBV2 and TRBJ1-5; D perhaps matches TRBD1 (6 bases). Germline lookup yields CDR1 SNHLY and CDR2 FYNNEI. The ends were cut back, 5 bases at V and 4 bases at J, with 15 bases in the middle. This CDR3 is built from 15 residues.

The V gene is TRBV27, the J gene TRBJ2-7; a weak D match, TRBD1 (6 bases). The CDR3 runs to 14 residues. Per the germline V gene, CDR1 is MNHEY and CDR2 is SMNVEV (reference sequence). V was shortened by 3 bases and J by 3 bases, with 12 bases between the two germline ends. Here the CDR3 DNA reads TGTGCCAGCAGTTTGGCCGGGACAAACTACGAGCAGTACTTC. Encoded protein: CASSLAGTNYEQYF.

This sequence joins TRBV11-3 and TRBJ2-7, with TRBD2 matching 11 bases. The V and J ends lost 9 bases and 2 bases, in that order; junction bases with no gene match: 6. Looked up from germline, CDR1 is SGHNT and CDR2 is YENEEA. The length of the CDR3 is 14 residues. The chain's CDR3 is CASHGTSGAYEQYF. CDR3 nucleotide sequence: TGTGCCAGTCATGGGACTAGCGGAGCCTACGAGCAGTACTTC.

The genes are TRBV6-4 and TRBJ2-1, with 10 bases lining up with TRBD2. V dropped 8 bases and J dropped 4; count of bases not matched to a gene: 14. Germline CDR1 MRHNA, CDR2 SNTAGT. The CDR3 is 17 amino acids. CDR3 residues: CASPGTSDDELYNEQFF. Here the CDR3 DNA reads TGTGCCAGCCCGGGGACTAGCGACGACGAGTTATACAATGAGCAGTTCTTC.

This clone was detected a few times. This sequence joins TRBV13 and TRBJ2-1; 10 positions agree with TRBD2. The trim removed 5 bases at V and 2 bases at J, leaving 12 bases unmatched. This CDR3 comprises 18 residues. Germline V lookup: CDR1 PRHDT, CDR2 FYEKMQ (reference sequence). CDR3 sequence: CASSEFLAGALTYNEQFF. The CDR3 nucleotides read TGTGCCAGCAGCGAGTTCCTAGCGGGGGCCCTCACCTACAATGAGCAGTTCTTC.

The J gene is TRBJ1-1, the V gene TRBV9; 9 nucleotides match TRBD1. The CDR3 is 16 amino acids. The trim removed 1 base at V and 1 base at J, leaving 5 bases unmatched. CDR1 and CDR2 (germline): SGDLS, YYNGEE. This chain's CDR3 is CASSVRDRERNTEAFF. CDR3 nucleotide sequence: TGTGCCAGCAGCGTAAGGGACAGGGAAAGGAACACTGAAGCTTTCTTT.

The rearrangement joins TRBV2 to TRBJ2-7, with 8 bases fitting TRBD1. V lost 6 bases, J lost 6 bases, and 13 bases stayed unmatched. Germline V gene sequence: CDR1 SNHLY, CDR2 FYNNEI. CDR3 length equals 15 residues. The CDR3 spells CASSEGRIQGGEQYF. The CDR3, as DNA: TGTGCCAGCAGCGAGGGCAGAATACAGGGGGGCGAGCAGTACTTC.

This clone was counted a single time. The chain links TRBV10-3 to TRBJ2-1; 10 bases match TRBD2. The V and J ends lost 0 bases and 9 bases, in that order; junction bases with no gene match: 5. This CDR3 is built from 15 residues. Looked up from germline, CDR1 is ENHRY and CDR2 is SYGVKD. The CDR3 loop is CAISESLAGVGEQFF. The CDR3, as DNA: TGTGCCATCAGTGAGTCTCTAGCGGGAGTGGGTGAGCAGTTCTTC.

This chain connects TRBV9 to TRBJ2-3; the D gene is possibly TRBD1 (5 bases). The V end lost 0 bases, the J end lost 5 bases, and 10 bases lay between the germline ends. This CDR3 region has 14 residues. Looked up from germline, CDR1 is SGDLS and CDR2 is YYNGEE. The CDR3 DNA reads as TGTGCCAGCAGCGTAGAAGGGGCTGGAGATACGCAGTATTTT. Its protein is CASSVEGAGDTQYF.

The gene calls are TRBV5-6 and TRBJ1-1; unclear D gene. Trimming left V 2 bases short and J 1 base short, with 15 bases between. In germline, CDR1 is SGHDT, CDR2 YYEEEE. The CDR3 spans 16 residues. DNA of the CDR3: TGTGCCAGCAGCTTTTATGGAGGTCAGACGAACACTGAAGCTTTCTTT. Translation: CASSFYGGQTNTEAFF.

CDR3 bases: TGTGCCAGCAACCTAAGGACTAGCGGGAGGGCCGAGACCCAGTACTTC. As protein: CASNLRTSGRAETQYF. The rearrangement joins TRBV2 to TRBJ2-5, with 15 bases fitting TRBD2. In germline, CDR1 is SNHLY, CDR2 FYNNEI. CDR3 length equals 16 residues. V shed 7 bases and J 5 bases; nucleotides not matched to a gene: 8.

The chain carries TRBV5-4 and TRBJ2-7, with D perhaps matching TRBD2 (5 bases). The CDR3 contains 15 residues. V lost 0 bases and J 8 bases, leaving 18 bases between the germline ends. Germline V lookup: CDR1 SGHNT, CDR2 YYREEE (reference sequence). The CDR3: CASSLEGPGDQKQYF. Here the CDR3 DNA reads TGTGCCAGCAGCTTGGAAGGACCCGGGGATCAGAAGCAGTACTTC.

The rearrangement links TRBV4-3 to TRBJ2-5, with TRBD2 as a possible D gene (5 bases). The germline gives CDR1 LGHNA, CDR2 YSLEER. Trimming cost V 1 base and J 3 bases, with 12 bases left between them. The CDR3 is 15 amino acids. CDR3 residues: CASSQGTGNKETQYF. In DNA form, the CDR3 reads TGCGCCAGCAGCCAAGGAACGGGGAACAAAGAGACCCAGTACTTC.

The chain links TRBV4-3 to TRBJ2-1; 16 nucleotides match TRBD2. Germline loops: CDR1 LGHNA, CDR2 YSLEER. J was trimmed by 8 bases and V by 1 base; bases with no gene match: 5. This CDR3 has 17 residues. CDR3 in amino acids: CASSQVVGLAGGDEQFF. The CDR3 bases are TGCGCCAGCAGCCAAGTTGTGGGACTAGCGGGAGGGGATGAGCAGTTCTTC.

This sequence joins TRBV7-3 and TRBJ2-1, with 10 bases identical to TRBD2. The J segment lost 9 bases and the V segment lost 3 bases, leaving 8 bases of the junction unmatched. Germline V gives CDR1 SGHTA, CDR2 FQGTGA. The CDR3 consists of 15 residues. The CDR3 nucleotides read TGTGCCAGCAGCTTGGGGATAAGCGGGAGGGCTGAGCAGTTCTTC. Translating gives CASSLGISGRAEQFF.

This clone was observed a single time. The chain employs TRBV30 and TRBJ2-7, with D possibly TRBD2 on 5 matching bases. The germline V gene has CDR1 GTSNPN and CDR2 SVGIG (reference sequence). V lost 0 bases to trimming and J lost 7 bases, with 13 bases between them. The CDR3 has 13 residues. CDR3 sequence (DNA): TGTGCCTGGAGTGTCGATATTTCGGGGGAGCAGTACTTC. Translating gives CAWSVDISGEQYF.

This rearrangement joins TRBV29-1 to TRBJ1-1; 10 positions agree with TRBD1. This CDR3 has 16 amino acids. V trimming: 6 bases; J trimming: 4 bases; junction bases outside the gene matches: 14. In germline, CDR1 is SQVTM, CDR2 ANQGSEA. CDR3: CSVYTGTGVRSTEAFF. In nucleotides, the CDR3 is TGCAGCGTCTACACTGGGACAGGGGTGCGGAGCACTGAAGCTTTCTTT. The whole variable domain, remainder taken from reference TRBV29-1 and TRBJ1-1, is SAVISQKPSRDICQRGTSLTIQCQVDSQVTMMFWYRQQPGQSLTLIATANQGSEATYESGFVIDKFPISRPNLTFSTLTVSNMSPEDSSIYLCSVYTGTGVRSTEAFFGQGTRLTVV.

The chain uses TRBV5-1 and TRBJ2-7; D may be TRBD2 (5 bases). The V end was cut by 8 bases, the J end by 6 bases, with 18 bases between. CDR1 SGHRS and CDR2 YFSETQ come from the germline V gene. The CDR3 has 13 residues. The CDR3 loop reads CARVPLDGSEQYF. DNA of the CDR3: TGCGCCAGAGTTCCCCTTGATGGGAGCGAGCAGTACTTC.

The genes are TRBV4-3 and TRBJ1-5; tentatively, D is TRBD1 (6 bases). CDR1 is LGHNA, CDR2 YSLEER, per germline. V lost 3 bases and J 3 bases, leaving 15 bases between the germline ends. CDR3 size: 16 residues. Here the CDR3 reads CASSQRWTEANQPQHF. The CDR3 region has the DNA TGCGCCAGCAGCCAGCGGTGGACAGAAGCCAATCAGCCCCAGCATTTT.